This T cell receptor (beta chain) was identified in a study of blood T cell repertoires in COVID-19. The V gene's germline CDR1 is MNHNY and CDR2 SVGAGI (reference sequence). This CDR3 is 14 amino acids long. V was shortened by 5 bases and J by 0 bases, with 5 bases between the two germline ends. Repertoires were generated with immunoSEQ multiplex PCR, while TCRdb's copy carries only in-frame clones and drops some. The table lists approximately 250,000 clones, approximately 86% of them singletons. Material for sequencing was PBMCs or T cells enriched from blood (not recorded which). The sequence was obtained from a woman aged 25 to 45 who had recovered from COVID-19. The chain joins TRBV6-6 to TRBJ1-6; no firm D call. The CDR3, as DNA: TGTGCCAGCAGTCCCTCCTCCTATAATTCACCCCTCCACTTT. This sequence encodes CASSPSSYNSPLHF.